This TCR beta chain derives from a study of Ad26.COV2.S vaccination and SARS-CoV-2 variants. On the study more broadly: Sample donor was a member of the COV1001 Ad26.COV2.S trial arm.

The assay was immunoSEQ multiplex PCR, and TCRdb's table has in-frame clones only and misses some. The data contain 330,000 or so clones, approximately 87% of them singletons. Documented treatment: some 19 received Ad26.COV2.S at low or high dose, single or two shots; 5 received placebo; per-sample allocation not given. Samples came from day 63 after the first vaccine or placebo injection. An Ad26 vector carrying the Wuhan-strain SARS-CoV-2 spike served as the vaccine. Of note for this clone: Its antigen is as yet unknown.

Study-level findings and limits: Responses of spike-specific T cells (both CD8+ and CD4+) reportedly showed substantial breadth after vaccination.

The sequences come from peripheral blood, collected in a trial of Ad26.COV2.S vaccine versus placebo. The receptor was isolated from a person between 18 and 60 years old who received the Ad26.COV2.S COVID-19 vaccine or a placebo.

DNA for the CDR3: TGTGCCATCAGGAGGGCCGGGGAGCTGTTTTTT. This gives the protein CAIRRAGELFF. The chain carries TRBV10-3 and TRBJ2-2, with D possibly matching TRBD2 (5 bases). The V and J ends lost 6 bases and 6 bases respectively, with 5 bases between them. The CDR3 extends over 11 amino acids. The germline V gene encodes CDR1 ENHRY and CDR2 SYGVKD.